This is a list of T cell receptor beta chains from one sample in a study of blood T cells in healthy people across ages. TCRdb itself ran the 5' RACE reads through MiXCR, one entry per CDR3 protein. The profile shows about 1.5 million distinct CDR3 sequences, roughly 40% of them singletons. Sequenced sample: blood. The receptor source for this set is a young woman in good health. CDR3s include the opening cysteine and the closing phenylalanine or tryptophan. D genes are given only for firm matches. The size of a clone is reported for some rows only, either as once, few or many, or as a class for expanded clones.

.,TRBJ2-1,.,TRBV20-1,CSARDFDRPYQETQFF,TGCAGTGCTAGAGATTTCGACAGACCGTACCAAGAGACCCAGTTCTTC
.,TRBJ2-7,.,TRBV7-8,CASSLELVGEQYF,TGTGCCAGCAGCTTAGAATTGGTAGGCGAGCAGTACTTC
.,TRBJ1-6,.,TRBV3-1,CASSPLGQGVASPPHF,TGTGCCAGCAGCCCCCTTGGGCAGGGAGTAGCTTCCCCCCCCCACTTT
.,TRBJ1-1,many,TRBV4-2,CASSQGSVTEAFF,TGTGCCAGCAGCCAGGGGTCTGTGACTGAAGCTTTCTTT
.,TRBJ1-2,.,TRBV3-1,CASSHGGDYGYTF,TGTGCCAGCAGCCATGGGGGGGACTATGGCTACACCTTC
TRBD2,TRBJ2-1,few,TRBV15,CATSSPSGRNEQFF,TGTGCCACCAGCAGCCCTAGCGGGCGCAATGAGCAGTTCTTC
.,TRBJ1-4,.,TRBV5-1,CASSSEGMASEKLFF,TGCGCCAGCAGCTCGGAAGGGATGGCTAGTGAAAAACTGTTTTTT
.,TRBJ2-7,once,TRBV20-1,CSAKPPGPGSSYEQYF,TGCAGTGCTAAGCCTCCGGGACCGGGGAGCTCCTACGAGCAGTACTTC
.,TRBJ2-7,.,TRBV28,CASSPGWYEQYF,TGTGCCAGCTCCCCGGGTTGGTACGAGCAGTACTTC
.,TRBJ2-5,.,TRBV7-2,CASSFVSGTPNGKTQYF,TGTGCCAGCAGCTTCGTTTCCGGGACCCCAAACGGGAAGACCCAGTACTTC
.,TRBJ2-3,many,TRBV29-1,CSVAPGASTDTQYF,TGCAGCGTCGCCCCGGGGGCCAGCACAGATACGCAGTATTTT
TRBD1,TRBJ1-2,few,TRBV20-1,CSLYTDREGYGYTF,TGCAGCCTTTATACGGACAGGGAAGGCTATGGCTACACCTTC
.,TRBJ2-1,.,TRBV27,CASSASMEYNEQFF,TGTGCCAGCAGTGCCTCGATGGAGTACAATGAGCAGTTCTTC
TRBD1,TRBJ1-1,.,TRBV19,CASSTRDRSFEAFF,TGTGCCAGTAGTACGCGGGACAGATCTTTTGAAGCTTTCTTT
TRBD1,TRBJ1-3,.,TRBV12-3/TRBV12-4,CASRSDRVGNTIYF,TGTGCCAGCAGGAGCGACAGGGTTGGAAACACCATATATTTT
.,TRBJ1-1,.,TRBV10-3,CAISESGGTEAFF,TGTGCCATCAGTGAGTCCGGGGGTACTGAAGCTTTCTTT
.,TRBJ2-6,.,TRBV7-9,CASSRSTIGRSGANVLTF,TGTGCCAGCAGCCGCTCGACTATAGGACGATCTGGGGCCAACGTCCTGACTTTC
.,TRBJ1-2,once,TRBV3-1,CASSQNRDNTF,TGTGCCAGCAGCCAGAACCGGGACAACACCTTC
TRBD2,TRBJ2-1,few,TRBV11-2,CASSLLAGDYHEQFF,TGTGCCAGCAGCTTACTAGCGGGAGACTACCATGAGCAGTTCTTC
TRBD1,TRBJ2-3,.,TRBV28,CASRSGTGGGHNTQYF,TGTGCCAGCAGAAGTGGCACAGGGGGCGGACATAATACGCAGTATTTT
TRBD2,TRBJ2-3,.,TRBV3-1,CASSQGREPPRDTQYF,TGTGCCAGCAGCCAAGGGCGGGAGCCCCCGCGGGATACGCAGTATTTT
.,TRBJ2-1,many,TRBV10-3,CAISDVGYTEQFF,TGTGCCATCAGTGATGTGGGGTACACTGAGCAGTTCTTC
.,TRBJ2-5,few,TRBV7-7,CASSLALQYKTQYF,TGTGCTAGCAGCTTAGCCCTCCAATACAAGACCCAGTACTTC